The 10 T cell receptor beta chains in this list originate from one sample, sequenced in a study of radiation and T cells in renal cell carcinoma. Time point in this sample: blood 2 weeks post-SBRT. Treatment here: 15 Gy SBRT to primary tumor, nephrectomy 4 weeks later. TCRdb keeps only in-frame clones here, not all; method: immunoSEQ multiplex PCR. Here the sample spans about 130,000 clones, about four fifths being singletons. The sample consisted of blood, taken from a patient whose treatment included radiotherapy and nephrectomy. The source of these receptors is a man aged 45-60 years with renal cell carcinoma.

The rearrangement joins TRBV2 to TRBJ2-1, with 10 nucleotides matching TRBD2. The CDR3 has 14 residues. V lost 8 bases and J lost 6; bases outside the gene matches: 7. Germline assignment: CDR1 SNHLY and CDR2 FYNNEI. The CDR3 nucleotides read TGTGCCAGCCGTCTAGCGGGGGAAAGCAATGAGCAGTTCTTC. Amino acid sequence: CASRLAGESNEQFF.

The CDR3 bases are TGTGCCAGCAGTTTTGAGGGGGGCTATACTGAAGCTTTCTTT. Encoded protein: CASSFEGGYTEAFF. This rearrangement joins TRBV27 to TRBJ1-1; D is perhaps TRBD1 (6 bases). The CDR3 has 14 amino acids. Germline CDR1 and CDR2: MNHEY and SMNVEV (reference sequence). Trimming left V 3 bases short and J 5 bases short, with 13 bases between.

This chain uses TRBV30 with TRBJ1-5; 10 bases map to TRBD1. The germline gives CDR1 GTSNPN, CDR2 SVGIG (reference sequence). V gave up 4 bases and J gave up 6 bases; unmatched junction bases: 6. The CDR3 is 14 amino acids. The CDR3 sequence: CAWTLGQGGQPQHF. CDR3 coding DNA: TGTGCCTGGACTTTAGGACAGGGGGGTCAGCCCCAGCATTTT. Full variable domain (rest looked up from reference TRBV30 and TRBJ1-5): SQTIHQWPATLVQPVGSPLSLECTVEGTSNPNLYWYRQAAGRGLQLLFYSVGIGQISSEVPQNLSASRPQDRQFILSSKKLLLSDSGFYLCAWTLGQGGQPQHFGDGTRLSIL.

The V call is TRBV5-8, the J call TRBJ2-1; no reliable D call. V lost 0 bases, J lost 5 bases, and 12 bases lay in between. The CDR3 contains 15 residues. Germline lookup yields CDR1 SGHTS and CDR2 YDEGEE. The CDR3 spells CASSLVQEMDNEQFF. For the CDR3, the DNA is TGTGCCAGCAGCTTGGTCCAGGAGATGGACAATGAGCAGTTCTTC. Looking up the rest from reference TRBV5-8 and TRBJ2-1 gives the full variable domain: EAGVTQSPTHLIKTRGQQATLRCSPISGHTSVYWYQQALGLGLQFLLWYDEGEERNRGNFPPRFSGRQFPNYSSELNVNALELEDSALYLCASSLVQEMDNEQFFGPGTRLTVL.

The chain has TRBV6-1 and TRBJ2-5; 10 bases agree with TRBD1. The junction had 9 bases not matched to a gene; V was cut back by 6 bases and J by 5 bases. Germline lookup yields CDR1 MNHNS and CDR2 SASEGT. This CDR3 has 15 residues. CDR3 DNA sequence: TGTGCCAGCAGGAGAGTGACAGGGGGCGGTGAGACCCAGTACTTC. Its protein is CASRRVTGGGETQYF.

This chain links TRBV28 with TRBJ1-1; 8 bases are a match to TRBD1. CDR3 length: 15 residues. V gave up 4 bases and J gave up 4 bases; unmatched junction bases: 8. Germline V CDR1 and CDR2: MDHEN, SYDVKM. The CDR3: CASSSVQGGGTEAFF. Here the CDR3 DNA reads TGTGCCAGCAGTTCGGTACAGGGGGGAGGCACTGAAGCTTTCTTT.

The rearrangement links TRBV5-8 to TRBJ2-1; D is perhaps TRBD2 (5 bases). The germline gives CDR1 SGHTS, CDR2 YDEGEE. CDR3 length: 15 amino acids. V lost 4 bases to trimming and J lost 12 bases, with 23 bases between them. CDR3: CASSDLNSGPNGQFF. For the CDR3, the DNA is TGTGCCAGCAGCGACCTAAACAGCGGCCCCAACGGGCAGTTCTTC.

This clone was found once. In DNA form, the CDR3 reads TGTGCCAGCAGCCACCGACTAGCGGGAGGGGCAGAGACCCAGTACTTC. Amino acid sequence: CASSHRLAGGAETQYF. This chain links TRBV7-9 with TRBJ2-5; 14 nucleotides match TRBD2. Germline V gene sequence: CDR1 SEHNR, CDR2 FQNEAQ (reference sequence). The CDR3 is 16 amino acids. The trim removed 5 bases at V and 4 bases at J, leaving 6 bases unmatched.

This clone came up once. The V call is TRBV14, the J call TRBJ2-5; D is tentatively TRBD1 or TRBD2 (5 bases each). V gave up 2 bases and J gave up 2 bases, with 15 bases separating them. Germline V CDR1 and CDR2: SGHDN, FVKESK. CDR3 length: 16 residues. The CDR3 here is CASSQPTGTWQETQYF. CDR3 bases: TGTGCCAGCAGCCAACCGACCGGGACCTGGCAAGAGACCCAGTACTTC.

The gene calls are TRBV7-9 and TRBJ1-1, with D unresolved. This CDR3 is built from 13 residues. Germline lookup yields CDR1 SEHNR and CDR2 FQNEAQ (reference sequence). V dropped 8 bases and J dropped 5 bases, with 15 bases sitting between them. CDR3 DNA sequence: TGTGCCAGCTCTAGAGATCCGGGGACTGAAGCTTTCTTT. Translation: CASSRDPGTEAFF. Based on the CDR3 plus reference TRBV7-9 and TRBJ1-1, the full variable domain is DTGVSQNPRHKITKRGQNVTFRCDPISEHNRLYWYRQTLGQGPEFLTYFQNEAQLEKSRLLSDRFSAERPKGSFSTLEIQRTEQGDSAMYLCASSRDPGTEAFFGQGTRLTVV.